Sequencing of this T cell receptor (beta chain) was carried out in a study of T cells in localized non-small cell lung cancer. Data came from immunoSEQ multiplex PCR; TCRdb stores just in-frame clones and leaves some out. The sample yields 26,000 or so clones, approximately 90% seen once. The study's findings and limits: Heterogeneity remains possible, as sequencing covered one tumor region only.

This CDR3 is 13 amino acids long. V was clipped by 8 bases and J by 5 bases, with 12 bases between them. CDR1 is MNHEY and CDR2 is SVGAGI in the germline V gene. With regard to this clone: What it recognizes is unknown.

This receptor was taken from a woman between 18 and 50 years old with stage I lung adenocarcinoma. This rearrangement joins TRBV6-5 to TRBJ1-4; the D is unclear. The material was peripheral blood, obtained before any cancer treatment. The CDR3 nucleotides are TGTGCCAGCCGACTGGCGATAAATGAAAAACTGTTTTTT. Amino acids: CASRLAINEKLFF.